This TCR beta chain comes out of a study of cytomegalovirus exposure and HLA in healthy donors. Many counts were recorded for this clone. Antigen: not known. Study results and caveats: The study listed under 200 cytomegalovirus-associated TCR beta chains. For cytomegalovirus status, the classifier reportedly gave diagnoses with high specificity and sensitivity.

The V and J ends lost 4 bases and 2 bases, in that order; junction bases with no gene match: 2. Germline V gene data show CDR1 as MNHEY and CDR2 as SVGAGI. This CDR3 contains 15 residues. Both 60 Vbeta primers and 13 Jbeta primers went into the PCR. Libraries were prepared by immunoSEQ multiplex PCR; TCRdb keeps only in-frame clonotypes and omits some of them. The table lists 80,000 to 100,000 clones, about 69% of them singletons. The clonotype originates from a woman aged 18-29 years in good health and CMV-seropositive. Sequences were obtained from PBMCs. The chain has TRBV6-5 and TRBJ2-3; 11 nucleotides match TRBD1. The CDR3 loop reads CASSSGQGVTDTQYF. The CDR3 DNA is TGTGCCAGCAGTTCGGGACAGGGGGTCACAGATACGCAGTATTTT.